The clone carrying this TCR beta chain was counted ten times or more. Its antigen is still unknown. Amplified TCR beta CDR3 regions were obtained using RNA transcripts as template. Following a first-round RT-PCR that used HTBI primers, a second-round multiplex PCR was carried out. From the multiplex PCR reads, TCRdb called clonotypes with MiXCR, one entry per CDR3 protein. The sample holds 400,000 to 450,000 distinct CDR3 sequences, around 21% seen once. This specimen belongs to a study of Graves' ophthalmopathy and Graves' hyperthyroidism. Study details: At the time of initial diagnosis and before any treatment, peripheral blood was collected. Study results and caveats: For separating ophthalmopathy from stable hyperthyroidism, a 13-signature model gave almost 90% sensitivity and around 80% specificity.

Diagnostic conclusions were grounded in clinical symptoms, serum thyroxine, TRAb, thyroid ultrasound and orbital computed tomography. J lost 4 bases, V lost 2 bases, and 4 bases had no gene match. Per germline, CDR1 MNHEY and CDR2 SVGEGT. The CDR3 covers 15 residues. The chain is built from TRBV6-2 or TRBV6-3 and TRBJ1-1, with 10 bases aligning to TRBD1. The source of this sequence is a woman younger than 30 with stable Graves' hyperthyroidism. The sample comprised peripheral blood. CDR3 sequence: CASSYPRTGGTEAFF. CDR3 DNA sequence: TGTGCCAGCAGTTACCCCCGGACAGGGGGCACTGAAGCTTTCTTT.